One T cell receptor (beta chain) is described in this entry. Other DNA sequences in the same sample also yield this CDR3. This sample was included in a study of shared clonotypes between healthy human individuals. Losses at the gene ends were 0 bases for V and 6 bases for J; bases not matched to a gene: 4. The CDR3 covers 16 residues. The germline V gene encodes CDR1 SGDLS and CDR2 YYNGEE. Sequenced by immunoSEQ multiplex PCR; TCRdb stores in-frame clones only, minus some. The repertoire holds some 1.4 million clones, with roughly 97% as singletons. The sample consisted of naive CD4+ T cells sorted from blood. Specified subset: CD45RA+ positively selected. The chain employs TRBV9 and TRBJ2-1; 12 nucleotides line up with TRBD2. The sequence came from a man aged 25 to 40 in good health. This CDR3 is CASSVGLAGGLNEQFF. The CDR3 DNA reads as TGTGCCAGCAGCGTAGGGCTAGCGGGAGGGCTCAATGAGCAGTTCTTC.